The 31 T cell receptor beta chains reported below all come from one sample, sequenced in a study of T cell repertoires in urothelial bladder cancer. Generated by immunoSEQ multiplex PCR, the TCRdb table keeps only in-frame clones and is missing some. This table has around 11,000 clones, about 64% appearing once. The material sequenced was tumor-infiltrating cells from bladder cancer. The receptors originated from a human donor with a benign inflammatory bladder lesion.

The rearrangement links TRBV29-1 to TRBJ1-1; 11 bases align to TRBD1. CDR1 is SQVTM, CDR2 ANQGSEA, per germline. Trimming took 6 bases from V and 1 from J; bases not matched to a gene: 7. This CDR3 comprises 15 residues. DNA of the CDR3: TGCAGCGTCGGGACAGGGGGGTATGGGAACACTGAAGCTTTCTTT. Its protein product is CSVGTGGYGNTEAFF.

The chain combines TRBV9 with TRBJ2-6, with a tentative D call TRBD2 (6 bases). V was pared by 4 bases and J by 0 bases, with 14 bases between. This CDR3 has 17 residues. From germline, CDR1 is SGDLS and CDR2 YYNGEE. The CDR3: CASSFTGTSSGANVLTF. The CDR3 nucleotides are TGTGCCAGCAGCTTTACCGGGACTTCCTCTGGGGCCAACGTCCTGACTTTC.

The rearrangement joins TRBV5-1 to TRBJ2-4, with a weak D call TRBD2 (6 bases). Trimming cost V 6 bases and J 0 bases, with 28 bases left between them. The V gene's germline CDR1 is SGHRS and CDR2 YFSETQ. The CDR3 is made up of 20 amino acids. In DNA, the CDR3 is TGCGCCAGCACCTCTTTCCCGGGAGACTGGGCCCCCCTAGCCAAAAACATTCAGTACTTC. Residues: CASTSFPGDWAPLAKNIQYF.

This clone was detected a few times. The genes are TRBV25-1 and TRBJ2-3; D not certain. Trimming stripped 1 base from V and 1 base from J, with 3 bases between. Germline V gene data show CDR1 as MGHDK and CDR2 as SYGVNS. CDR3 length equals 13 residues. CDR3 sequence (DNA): TGTGCCAGCAGTGAATCGGGCACAGATACGCAGTATTTT. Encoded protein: CASSESGTDTQYF.

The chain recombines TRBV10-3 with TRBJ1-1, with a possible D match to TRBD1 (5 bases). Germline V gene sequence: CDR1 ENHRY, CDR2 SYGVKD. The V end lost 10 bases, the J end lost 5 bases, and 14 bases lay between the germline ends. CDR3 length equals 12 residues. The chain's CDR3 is CATSPGETEAFF. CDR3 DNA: TGTGCCACCAGCCCGGGGGAAACTGAAGCTTTCTTT.

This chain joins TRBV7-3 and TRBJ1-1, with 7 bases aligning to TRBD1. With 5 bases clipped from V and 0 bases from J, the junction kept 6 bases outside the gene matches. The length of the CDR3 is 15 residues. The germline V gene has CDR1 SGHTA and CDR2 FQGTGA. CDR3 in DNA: TGTGCCAGCAGCCTCCAGGGGGGCCTGAACACTGAAGCTTTCTTT. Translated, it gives CASSLQGGLNTEAFF.

The CDR3 loop reads CASSEGLALEQFF. The DNA for the CDR3 is TGTGCCAGCAGCGAGGGACTAGCGCTTGAGCAGTTCTTC. The chain combines TRBV13 with TRBJ2-1, with 10 bases matching TRBD2. Germline CDR1 reads PRHDT; CDR2 reads FYEKMQ (reference sequence). V shed 5 bases and J 9 bases; nucleotides not matched to a gene: 4. This CDR3 has 13 residues.

This chain's CDR3 is CASSPITTGHAFF. In DNA, the CDR3 is TGTGCCAGCAGCCCCATTACAACAGGACACGCTTTCTTT. The chain carries TRBV11-2 and TRBJ1-1; D might be TRBD1 (5 bases). Trimming removed 5 bases at V and 11 bases at J, with 18 bases between. Germline V gene data show CDR1 as SGHAT and CDR2 as FQNNGV. The CDR3 totals 13 residues.

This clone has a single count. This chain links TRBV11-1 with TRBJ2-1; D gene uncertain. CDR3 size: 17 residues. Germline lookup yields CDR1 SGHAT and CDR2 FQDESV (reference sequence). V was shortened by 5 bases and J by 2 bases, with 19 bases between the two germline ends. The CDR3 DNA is TGTGCCAGCAGCCCCGATTATGGGGTTGAAGCCTACAATGAGCAGTTCTTC. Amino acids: CASSPDYGVEAYNEQFF.

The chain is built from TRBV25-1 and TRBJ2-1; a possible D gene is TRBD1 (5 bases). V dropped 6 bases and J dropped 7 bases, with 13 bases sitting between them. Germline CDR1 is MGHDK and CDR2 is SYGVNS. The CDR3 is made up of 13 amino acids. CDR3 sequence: CASSPGGANEQFF. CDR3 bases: TGTGCCAGCAGCCCAGGTGGGGCTAATGAGCAGTTCTTC.

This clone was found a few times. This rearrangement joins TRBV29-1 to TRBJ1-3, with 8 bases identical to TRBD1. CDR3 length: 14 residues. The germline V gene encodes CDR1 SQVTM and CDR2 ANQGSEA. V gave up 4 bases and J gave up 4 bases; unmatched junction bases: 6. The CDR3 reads CSVAGQGVGNTIYF. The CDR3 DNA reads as TGCAGCGTTGCCGGACAGGGTGTCGGAAACACCATATATTTT.

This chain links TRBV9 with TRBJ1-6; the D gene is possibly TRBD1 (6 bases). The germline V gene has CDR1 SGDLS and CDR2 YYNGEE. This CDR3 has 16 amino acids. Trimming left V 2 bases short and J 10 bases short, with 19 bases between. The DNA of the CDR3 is TGTGCCAGCAGCGTCGGAGTACAGGGAGTGGAATCACCCCTCCACTTT. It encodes CASSVGVQGVESPLHF.

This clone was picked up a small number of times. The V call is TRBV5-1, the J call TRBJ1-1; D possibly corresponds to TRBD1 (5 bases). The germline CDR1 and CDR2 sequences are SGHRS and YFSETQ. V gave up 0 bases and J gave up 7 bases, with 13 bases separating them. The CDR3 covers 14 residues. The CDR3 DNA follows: TGCGCCAGCAGCTTGGCCGGGGGACCCAATGAAGCTTTCTTT. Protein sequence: CASSLAGGPNEAFF. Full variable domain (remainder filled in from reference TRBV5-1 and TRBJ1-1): KAGVTQTPRYLIKTRGQQVTLSCSPISGHRSVSWYQQTPGQGLQFLFEYFSETQRNKGNFPGRFSGRQFSNSRSEMNVSTLELGDSALYLCASSLAGGPNEAFFGQGTRLTVV.

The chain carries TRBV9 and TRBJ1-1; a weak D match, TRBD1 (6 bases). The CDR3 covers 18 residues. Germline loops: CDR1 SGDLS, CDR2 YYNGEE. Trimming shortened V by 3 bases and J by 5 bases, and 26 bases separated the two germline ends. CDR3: CASSERRAGGGFRTEAFF. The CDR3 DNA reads TGTGCCAGCAGCGAGAGGAGGGCGGGGGGCGGATTTAGGACTGAAGCTTTCTTT.

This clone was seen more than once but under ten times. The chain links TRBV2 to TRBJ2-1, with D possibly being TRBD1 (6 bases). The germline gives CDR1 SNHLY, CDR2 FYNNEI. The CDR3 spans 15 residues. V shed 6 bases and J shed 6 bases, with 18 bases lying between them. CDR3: CASRTYVGTLNEQFF. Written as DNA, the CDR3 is TGTGCCAGCAGGACATACGTGGGGACACTCAATGAGCAGTTCTTC.

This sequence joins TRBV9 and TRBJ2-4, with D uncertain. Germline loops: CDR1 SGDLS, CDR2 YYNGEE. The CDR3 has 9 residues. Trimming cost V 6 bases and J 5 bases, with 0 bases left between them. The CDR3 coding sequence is TGTGCCAGCAAAAACATTCAGTACTTC. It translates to CASKNIQYF.

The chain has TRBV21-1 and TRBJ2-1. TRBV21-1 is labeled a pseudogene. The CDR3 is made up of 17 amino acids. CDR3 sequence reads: CASSPPPKTARGNEQFF. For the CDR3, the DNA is TGTGCCAGCAGCCCACCGCCTAAGACAGCCCGGGGCAATGAGCAGTTCTTC.

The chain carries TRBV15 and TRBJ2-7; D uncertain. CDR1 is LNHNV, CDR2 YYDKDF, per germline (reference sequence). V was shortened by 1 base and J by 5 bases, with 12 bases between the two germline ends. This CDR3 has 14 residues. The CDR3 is CATSRVRSSHEQYF. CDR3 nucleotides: TGTGCCACCAGCAGAGTTCGTAGTTCCCACGAGCAGTACTTC.

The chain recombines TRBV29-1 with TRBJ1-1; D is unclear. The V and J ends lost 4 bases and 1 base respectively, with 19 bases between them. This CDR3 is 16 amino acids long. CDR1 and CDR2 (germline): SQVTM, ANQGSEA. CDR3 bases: TGCAGCGTTGGGGGTCACTCTGCGGCGGGGAACACTGAAGCTTTCTTT. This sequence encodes CSVGGHSAAGNTEAFF. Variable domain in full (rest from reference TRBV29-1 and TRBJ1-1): SAVISQKPSRDICQRGTSLTIQCQVDSQVTMMFWYRQQPGQSLTLIATANQGSEATYESGFVIDKFPISRPNLTFSTLTVSNMSPEDSSIYLCSVGGHSAAGNTEAFFGQGTRLTVV.

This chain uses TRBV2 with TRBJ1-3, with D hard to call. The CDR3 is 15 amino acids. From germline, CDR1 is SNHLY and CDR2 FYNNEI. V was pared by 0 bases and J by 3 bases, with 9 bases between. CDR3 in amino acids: CASSEAGGFGNTIYF. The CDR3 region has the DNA TGTGCCAGCAGTGAAGCCGGAGGCTTTGGAAACACCATATATTTT.

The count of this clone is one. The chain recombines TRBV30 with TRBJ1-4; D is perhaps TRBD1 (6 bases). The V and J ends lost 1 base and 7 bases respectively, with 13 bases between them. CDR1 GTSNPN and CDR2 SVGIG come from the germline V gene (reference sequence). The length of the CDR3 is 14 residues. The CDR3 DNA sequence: TGTGCCTGGAGTGAGCTACAGGGAGTTGAAAAACTGTTTTTT. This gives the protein CAWSELQGVEKLFF.

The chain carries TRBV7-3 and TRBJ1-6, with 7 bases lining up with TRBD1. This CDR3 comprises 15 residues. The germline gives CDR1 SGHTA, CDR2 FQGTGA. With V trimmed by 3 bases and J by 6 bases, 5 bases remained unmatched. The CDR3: CASSFEGAFNSPLHF. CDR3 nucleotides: TGTGCCAGCAGCTTCGAGGGGGCGTTTAATTCACCCCTCCACTTT.

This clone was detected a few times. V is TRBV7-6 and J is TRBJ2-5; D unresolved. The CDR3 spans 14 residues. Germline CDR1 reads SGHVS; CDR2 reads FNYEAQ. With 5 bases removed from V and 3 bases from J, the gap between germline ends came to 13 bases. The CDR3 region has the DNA TGTGCCAGCAGCCCCACGGGTCAGAAAGAGACCCAGTACTTC. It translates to CASSPTGQKETQYF.

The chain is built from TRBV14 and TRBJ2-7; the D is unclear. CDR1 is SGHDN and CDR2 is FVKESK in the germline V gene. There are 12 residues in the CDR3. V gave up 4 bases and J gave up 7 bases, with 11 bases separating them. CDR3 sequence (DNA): TGTGCCAGCAGCCGCCCTTACGGGGAGCAGTACTTC. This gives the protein CASSRPYGEQYF. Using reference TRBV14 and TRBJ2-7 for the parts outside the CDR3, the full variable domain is EAGVTQFPSHSVIEKGQTVTLRCDPISGHDNLYWYRRVMGKEIKFLLHFVKESKQDESGMPNNRFLAERTGGTYSTLKVQPAELEDSGVYFCASSRPYGEQYFGPGTRLTVT.

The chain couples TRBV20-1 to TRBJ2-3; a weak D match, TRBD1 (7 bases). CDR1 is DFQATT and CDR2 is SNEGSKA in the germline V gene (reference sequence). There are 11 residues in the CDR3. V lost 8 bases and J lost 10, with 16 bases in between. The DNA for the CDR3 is TGCAGTTCCCTCCGGGGGACAGCGCAGTATTTT. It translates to CSSLRGTAQYF.

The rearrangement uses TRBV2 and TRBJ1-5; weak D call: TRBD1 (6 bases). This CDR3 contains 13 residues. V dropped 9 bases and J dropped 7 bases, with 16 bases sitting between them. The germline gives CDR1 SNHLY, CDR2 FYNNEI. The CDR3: CASTGGGGQPQHF. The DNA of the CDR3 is TGTGCCAGTACCGGGGGGGGCGGGCAGCCCCAGCATTTT.

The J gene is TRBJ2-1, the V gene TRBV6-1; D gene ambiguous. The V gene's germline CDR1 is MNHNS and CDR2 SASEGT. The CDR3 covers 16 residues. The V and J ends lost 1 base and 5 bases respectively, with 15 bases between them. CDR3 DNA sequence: TGTGCCAGCAGTGAAGTCAGATATACACGGAACAATGAGCAGTTCTTC. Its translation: CASSEVRYTRNNEQFF.

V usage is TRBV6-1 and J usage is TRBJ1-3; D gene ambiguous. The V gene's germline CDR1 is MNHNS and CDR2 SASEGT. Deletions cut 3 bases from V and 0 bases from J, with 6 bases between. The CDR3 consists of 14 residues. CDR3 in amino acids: CASSDPVSGNTIYF. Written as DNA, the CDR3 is TGTGCCAGCAGTGACCCGGTCTCTGGAAACACCATATATTTT.

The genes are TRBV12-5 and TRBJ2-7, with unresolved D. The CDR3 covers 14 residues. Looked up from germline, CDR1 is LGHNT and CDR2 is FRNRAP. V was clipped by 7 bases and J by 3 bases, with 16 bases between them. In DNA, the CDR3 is TGTGCTAGTGCCCCGTTTGGATCCCACTACGAGCAGTACTTC. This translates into CASAPFGSHYEQYF.

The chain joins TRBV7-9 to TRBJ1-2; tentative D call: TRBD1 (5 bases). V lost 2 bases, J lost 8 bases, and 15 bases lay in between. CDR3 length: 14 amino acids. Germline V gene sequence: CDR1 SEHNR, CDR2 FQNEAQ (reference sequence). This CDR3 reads CASSLNSIRGGYTF. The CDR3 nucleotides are TGTGCCAGCAGCTTAAATTCGATCCGGGGCGGCTACACCTTC.

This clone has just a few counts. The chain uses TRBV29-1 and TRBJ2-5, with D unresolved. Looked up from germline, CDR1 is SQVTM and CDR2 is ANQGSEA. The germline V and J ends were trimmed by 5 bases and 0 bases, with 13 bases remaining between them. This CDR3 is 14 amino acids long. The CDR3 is CSVRTLLYQETQYF. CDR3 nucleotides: TGCAGCGTTCGGACCCTTTTGTACCAAGAGACCCAGTACTTC.